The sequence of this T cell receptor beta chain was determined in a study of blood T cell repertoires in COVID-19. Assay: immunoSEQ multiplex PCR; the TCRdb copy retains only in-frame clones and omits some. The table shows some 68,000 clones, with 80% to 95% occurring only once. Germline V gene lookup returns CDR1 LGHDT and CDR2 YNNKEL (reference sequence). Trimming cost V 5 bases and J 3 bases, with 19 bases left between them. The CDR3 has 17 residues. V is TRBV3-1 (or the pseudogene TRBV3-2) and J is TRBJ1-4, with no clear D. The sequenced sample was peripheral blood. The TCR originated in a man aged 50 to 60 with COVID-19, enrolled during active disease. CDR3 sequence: CASSFHRQAIANEKLFF. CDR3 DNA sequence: TGTGCCAGCAGCTTTCACCGGCAGGCTATAGCTAATGAAAAACTGTTTTTT.